This is a list of T cell receptor beta chains from one sample in a study of blood T cell repertoires in COVID-19. Generated by immunoSEQ multiplex PCR, the TCRdb table keeps only in-frame clones and is missing some. This table has about 45,000 clones, around 90% appearing once. Sequencing was done on a sample of peripheral blood. The receptor source for this set is a man aged 50-59 years with COVID-19, enrolled during active disease. CDR3s include the opening cysteine and the closing phenylalanine or tryptophan. D genes are given only for firm matches. Clone size is given for some rows only: seen once, a few or many times, or a class if the clone is expanded.

CDR3nt	CDR3aa	v_gene	j_gene	d_gene	abundance
TGTGCCTGGAGCCTACTAGCGGGAGGGGCAGATACGCAGTATTTT	CAWSLLAGGADTQYF	TRBV30	TRBJ2-3	TRBD2	.
TGCAGCGTTGGCCTACAGGGGGTGAACACTGAAGCTTTCTTT	CSVGLQGVNTEAFF	TRBV29-1	TRBJ1-1	TRBD1	.
TGTGCCACCAGTGATCGGGACAGGGAGTATGGCTACACCTTC	CATSDRDREYGYTF	TRBV24-1	TRBJ1-2	TRBD1	.
TGTGCCAGCAGGAAGATGGGGAGGGGAGAGCAGTTCTTC	CASRKMGRGEQFF	TRBV6-5	TRBJ2-1	TRBD2	.
TGTGCCAGCAGTGAGATTACGCGGGAGGGCCCTCGGGGGGGGCAGTATTTT	CASSEITREGPRGGQYF	TRBV2	TRBJ2-3	TRBD2	.
TGTGCCAGTAGTACCGGGACAGGGGCAACAGATACGCAGTATTTT	CASSTGTGATDTQYF	TRBV19	TRBJ2-3	TRBD1	.
TGCGCCAGCAGCACCGGGACTAGCGGCCTTCTGTTTTACAATGAGCAGTTCTTC	CASSTGTSGLLFYNEQFF	TRBV10-2	TRBJ2-1	TRBD2	.
TGCAGCGTTCGACCGGGACAGGGTCCCCCAGATACGCAGTATTTT	CSVRPGQGPPDTQYF	TRBV29-1	TRBJ2-3	TRBD1	.
TGTGCCAGCTCACCAGCGGACAGGTTCTATGGCTACACCTTC	CASSPADRFYGYTF	TRBV18	TRBJ1-2	TRBD1	.
TGTGCCAGCAGCTTCATCGGGGGTGCGAACACCGGGGAGCTGTTTTTT	CASSFIGGANTGELFF	TRBV7-9	TRBJ2-2	.	.
TGCAGCGTTACGGGACAGAACACTGAAGCTTTCTTT	CSVTGQNTEAFF	TRBV29-1	TRBJ1-1	.	.
TGCAGTGCTACTGAAGTAGCGGGTACTTACGAGCAGTACTTC	CSATEVAGTYEQYF	TRBV20-1	TRBJ2-7	TRBD2	.
TGCGCCAGCAGCCAACCCCTACGATACAGGGAAGATTCCAATGAGCAGTTCTTC	CASSQPLRYREDSNEQFF	TRBV4-1	TRBJ2-1	.	.
TGTGCCAGCAGCAAATGGGGACAGGGATTTTCGGGCACTGAAGCTTTCTTT	CASSKWGQGFSGTEAFF	TRBV21-1	TRBJ1-1	.	.
TGTGCCAGCAGCTCTCTTCGGGAGGGCCTCGAGCAGTTCTTC	CASSSLREGLEQFF	TRBV7-9	TRBJ2-1	TRBD2	few
TGTGCCAGCAGCCGACTGGGGCGGCCGTTCTTC	CASSRLGRPFF	TRBV11-3	TRBJ2-1	.	.
TGTGCCAGCAGCCAGGGGGACAGGACCTACGAGCAGTACTTC	CASSQGDRTYEQYF	TRBV7-2	TRBJ2-7	TRBD1	.
TGCGCCAGCATGAAGGCGTCCGGGGTCGAGACCCAGTACTTC	CASMKASGVETQYF	TRBV5-1	TRBJ2-5	.	.
TGCGCCAGCAGCCAGGTTCTCGACAGAGAACAAGAGACCCAGTACTTC	CASSQVLDREQETQYF	TRBV4-1	TRBJ2-5	.	.
TGTGCCAGCAGGGAACAACAGGGGGTGGTCTACGAGCAGTACTTC	CASREQQGVVYEQYF	TRBV2	TRBJ2-7	TRBD1	.
TGTGCCAGCAGCTTCTACTACAATGAGCAGTTCTTC	CASSFYYNEQFF	TRBV5-4	TRBJ2-1	.	.
TGTGCCAGCAGCGCCCAGGGTAACTCAGATACGCAGTATTTT	CASSAQGNSDTQYF	TRBV7-9	TRBJ2-3	.	.
TGTGCCAGCAGTTACTCGGCGGGACAGGGCTACGAGCAGTACTTC	CASSYSAGQGYEQYF	TRBV6-6	TRBJ2-7	TRBD1	.
TGTGCCAGCAGCCCGACGATAGCGGGAGAGTACGAGCAGTACTTC	CASSPTIAGEYEQYF	TRBV7-8	TRBJ2-7	TRBD2	.
TGTGCCATCAGTGCGCGGAGACCCTACGAGCAGTACTTC	CAISARRPYEQYF	TRBV10-3	TRBJ2-7	.	.
TGTGCCAGCAGCCCCGGGACAGGAGCCTACAATGAGCAGTTCTTC	CASSPGTGAYNEQFF	TRBV3-1/TRBV3-2	TRBJ2-1	TRBD1	.
TGCGCCAGCAGCCACGACTGGACAGGGGATCAGCCCCAGCATTTT	CASSHDWTGDQPQHF	TRBV4-3	TRBJ1-5	TRBD1	.
TGTGCCAGCAGCTTAGACGAGCGGGAGCTGGAGACCCAGTACTTC	CASSLDERELETQYF	TRBV7-8	TRBJ2-5	TRBD2	.
TGTGCCACCAGCAGAGAGGTGCCGGGACAGAGCAATCAGCCCCAGCATTTT	CATSREVPGQSNQPQHF	TRBV15	TRBJ1-5	TRBD1	.
TGTGCCAGCAGTTATGCTGCGGGGGCCTACGAGCAGTACTTC	CASSYAAGAYEQYF	TRBV6-5	TRBJ2-7	TRBD2	.
TGCGCCAGCAGGGACCCCGTCGACAGCTCTTATTCACCCCTCCACTTT	CASRDPVDSSYSPLHF	TRBV5-1	TRBJ1-6	.	.
TGTGCCAGCTGGACAGGGAACACCGGGGAGCTGTTTTTT	CASWTGNTGELFF	TRBV27	TRBJ2-2	TRBD1	.
TGTGCCAGCAGCCAAGATTGGGCCTCCCTCCAAGAGACCCAGTACTTC	CASSQDWASLQETQYF	TRBV4-2	TRBJ2-5	.	once
TGCGCCATCTCTCGCAGCGGCAGCACAGATACGCAGTATTTT	CAISRSGSTDTQYF	TRBV4-1	TRBJ2-3	.	.
TGTGCCAGCAGCCGGCCCGCGTTAGTCAGGAGGGAGGGATACTACGAGCAGTACTTC	CASSRPALVRREGYYEQYF	TRBV5-8	TRBJ2-7	TRBD2	.
TGTGCCAGCAGCCACCTCGACCCTAGCGGGATTCAGTTCTTC	CASSHLDPSGIQFF	TRBV3-1/TRBV3-2	TRBJ2-1	TRBD2	.
TGTGCCAGCTCACCGGTGGGGGGTGGGCGGGGCGAGCAGTACTTC	CASSPVGGGRGEQYF	TRBV18	TRBJ2-7	.	.
TGTGCCAGCAGCTTTCATAGCGGGAGTGAGCAGTTCTTC	CASSFHSGSEQFF	TRBV7-9	TRBJ2-1	TRBD2	few
TGCGCCAGCAGCCCCATTACTAGCGGGTCGACCTACGAGCAGTACTTC	CASSPITSGSTYEQYF	TRBV5-1	TRBJ2-7	TRBD2	.
TGTGCCAGCAGTCCTCCGGGGTCTGGAAACACCATATATTTT	CASSPPGSGNTIYF	TRBV28	TRBJ1-3	.	.
TGTGCCAGCAGCTTGGGGGCACCTAGCACAGATACGCAGTATTTT	CASSLGAPSTDTQYF	TRBV5-6	TRBJ2-3	.	.
TGTGCCAGCCTACGGACTAGCGGTCTCAATGAGCAGTTCTTC	CASLRTSGLNEQFF	TRBV2	TRBJ2-1	TRBD2	.
TGCAGTGCCAGTCCCCCGACCGGACAACCTTATAGCAATCAGCCCCAGCATTTT	CSASPPTGQPYSNQPQHF	TRBV20-1	TRBJ1-5	.	few
TGCGCCAGCAGCCGGACCACAGGTCACATCGGGTGGGACACCGGGGAGCTGTTTTTT	CASSRTTGHIGWDTGELFF	TRBV5-1	TRBJ2-2	.	.
TGTGCCAGTTCGGCCTTGGAGGCCGCGTCAGGGGCTAACTATGGCTACACCTTC	CASSALEAASGANYGYTF	TRBV19	TRBJ1-2	.	.
TGTGCCAGCAGCTTTACAGGGGCCGGCTACAATGAGCAGTTCTTC	CASSFTGAGYNEQFF	TRBV5-5	TRBJ2-1	TRBD1	.
TGTGCCAGCAGCCCCGGCGGATCCTACGAGCAGTACTTC	CASSPGGSYEQYF	TRBV5-4	TRBJ2-7	.	.
TGTGCCAGCAGCTTAGTTAACCTAGCGGGAGGGTATGAGCAGTTCTTC	CASSLVNLAGGYEQFF	TRBV7-2	TRBJ2-1	TRBD2	few
TGTGCCACCAGCGAGGCCGGGGCAACTAATGAAAAACTGTTTTTT	CATSEAGATNEKLFF	TRBV15	TRBJ1-4	.	.
TGTGCCAGCAGCTTAACAGGGGGCGTCGGTAATGAAAAACTGTTTTTT	CASSLTGGVGNEKLFF	TRBV13	TRBJ1-4	TRBD1	.
TGTGCCAGCAGCCAATCGACTAACCCCCTCTCCTACAATGAGCAGTTCTTC	CASSQSTNPLSYNEQFF	TRBV4-2	TRBJ2-1	.	.
TGTGCCAGTAGTATAGCCCAAGACGGACTGTATGGCTACACCTTC	CASSIAQDGLYGYTF	TRBV19	TRBJ1-2	.	.
TGCGCCAGCAGCCAAGAGGGGAGCCTGAACACTGAAGCTTTCTTT	CASSQEGSLNTEAFF	TRBV4-1	TRBJ1-1	.	.
TGCGCCAGCAGCCCGGGACTAGCGGTTTTTGACGATGAGCAGTTCTTC	CASSPGLAVFDDEQFF	TRBV5-1	TRBJ2-1	TRBD2	.